This T cell receptor beta chain was observed in a study of beta chain features in type 1 diabetes. This clone was observed a handful of times. What was sequenced were expressed TCRB transcripts, since all of the isolated RNA had been reverse transcribed. Sequencing used immunoSEQ multiplex PCR; TCRdb keeps in-frame clones, though not all of them. This table holds 350,000 to 400,000 clones, less than 15% found once. Trimming removed 2 bases at V and 5 bases at J, with 9 bases between. The germline gives CDR1 GTSNPN, CDR2 SVGIG (reference sequence). This CDR3 is 13 amino acids long. Sequencing used naive CD4+ T cells from blood. The chain joins TRBV30 to TRBJ2-2; D may be TRBD1 (6 bases). This TCR was recovered from a woman under 30 in good health. This CDR3 is CAWSNRVTGELFF. As DNA, the CDR3 is TGTGCCTGGAGTAACAGGGTGACCGGGGAGCTGTTTTTT. Full variable domain (outside the CDR3, taken from reference TRBV30 and TRBJ2-2): SQTIHQWPATLVQPVGSPLSLECTVEGTSNPNLYWYRQAAGRGLQLLFYSVGIGQISSEVPQNLSASRPQDRQFILSSKKLLLSDSGFYLCAWSNRVTGELFFGEGSRLTVL.